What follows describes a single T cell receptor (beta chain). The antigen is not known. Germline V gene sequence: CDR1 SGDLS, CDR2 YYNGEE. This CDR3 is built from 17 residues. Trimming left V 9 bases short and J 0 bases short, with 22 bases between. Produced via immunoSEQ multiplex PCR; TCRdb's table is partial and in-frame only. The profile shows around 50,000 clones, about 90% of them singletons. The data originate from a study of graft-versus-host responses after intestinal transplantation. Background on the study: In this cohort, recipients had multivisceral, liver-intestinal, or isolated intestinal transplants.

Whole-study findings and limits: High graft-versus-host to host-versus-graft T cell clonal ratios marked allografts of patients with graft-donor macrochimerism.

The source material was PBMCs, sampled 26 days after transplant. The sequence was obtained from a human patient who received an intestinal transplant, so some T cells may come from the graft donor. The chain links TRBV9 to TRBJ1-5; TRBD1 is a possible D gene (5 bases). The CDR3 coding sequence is TGTGCCACCATCCGGGGGACCGCGGGCCGTAGCAATCAGCCCCAGCATTTT. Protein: CATIRGTAGRSNQPQHF.